Listed below are T cell receptor beta chains from one sample, sequenced in a study of CD8 T cells in Susac syndrome. TCRdb re-called the immunoSEQ multiplex PCR reads through MiXCR, storing one row per CDR3 protein. The sample comprises roughly 200,000 distinct CDR3 sequences, around 95% of which are singletons, and 0.1% rests with the top ten. Material for sequencing was CD4+ T cells from PBMCs. The origin of the receptors is a human donor in good health. The CDR3 runs from the conserved cysteine through the conserved F or W. Fields, in order: V gene, clone size, CDR3 protein. Clone size, where shown, is once, few, many, or a class for clones that have expanded.

V: TRBV7-2
size: NA
CDR3: CASSLWTEEKPQHF

V: TRBV6-2/TRBV6-3
size: NA
CDR3: CASSYSPRGYEQYF

V: TRBV20-1
size: once
CDR3: CSARGPGQTDTQYF

V: TRBV7-2
size: NA
CDR3: CASREQGGTEAFF

V: TRBV4-3
size: NA
CDR3: CASSQEAGVAEQYF

V: TRBV5-6
size: NA
CDR3: CASRRVDEQFF

V: TRBV20-1
size: NA
CDR3: CSARSGQHNSPLHF

V: TRBV5-1
size: NA
CDR3: CASSPSTAGDEKLFF

V: TRBV15
size: NA
CDR3: CATSGPSSGRGDTQYF

V: TRBV25-1
size: NA
CDR3: CASSPGLQGYTF

V: TRBV12-3/TRBV12-4
size: NA
CDR3: CASSAQGALEKLFF

V: TRBV6-2/TRBV6-3
size: NA
CDR3: CASSFERETYEQYF

V: TRBV7-2
size: NA
CDR3: CASSLAGAGVNTEAFF

V: TRBV5-1
size: NA
CDR3: CASSLPLYREQFF

V: TRBV20-1
size: NA
CDR3: CSARASGGGVNEQFF

V: TRBV2
size: NA
CDR3: CASTSGVPNTEAFF

V: TRBV3-1
size: NA
CDR3: CASSQEPGASGEDTDTQYF

V: TRBV6-5
size: NA
CDR3: CASSYSGGLVADTQYF

V: TRBV24-1
size: NA
CDR3: CATSEAGWGYTF

V: TRBV14
size: NA
CDR3: CASSQGLGWWETQYF

V: TRBV20-1
size: NA
CDR3: CSAREPGLLPSNEQFF

V: TRBV29-1
size: NA
CDR3: CSAQGEKGYTF

V: TRBV29-1
size: NA
CDR3: CSVYLAGTDTQYF

V: TRBV27
size: NA
CDR3: CASSFGRGHRVTDTQYF

V: TRBV5-1
size: NA
CDR3: CASSPGTGGLGNQPQHF

V: TRBV11-2
size: NA
CDR3: CASSLVPLDRVSGYTF

V: TRBV20-1
size: NA
CDR3: CSAQGGFRGYTF

V: TRBV5-1
size: NA
CDR3: CASSFRDSSMGNEQYF

V: TRBV3-1
size: NA
CDR3: CASSQGVDRSSYNEQFF

V: TRBV6-2/TRBV6-3
size: NA
CDR3: CASRPTPNTEAFF

V: TRBV20-1
size: NA
CDR3: CSAGQGNSGNTIYF

V: TRBV6-5
size: NA
CDR3: CASSSGTSSDEQFF

V: TRBV12-3/TRBV12-4
size: NA
CDR3: CASRRSTDTQYF

V: TRBV29-1
size: once
CDR3: CSVAVAGKATEAFF

V: TRBV7-2
size: NA
CDR3: CASSLEGSGGFTDTQYF

V: TRBV5-6
size: NA
CDR3: CASSPDRGLGPSIQYF

V: TRBV18
size: NA
CDR3: CASSPNRGDEQFF

V: TRBV3-1
size: NA
CDR3: CASTRPPGSGQETQYF

V: TRBV7-2
size: NA
CDR3: CASSLATGEHTEAFF

V: TRBV20-1
size: once
CDR3: CSASSVSSATGELFF

V: TRBV3-1
size: NA
CDR3: CASESIGETQYF

V: TRBV12-3/TRBV12-4
size: once
CDR3: CASMRSGGAHEQFF

V: TRBV3-1
size: NA
CDR3: CASVKGTGDSPLHF

V: TRBV15
size: once
CDR3: CATLLAATDTQYF

V: TRBV30
size: NA
CDR3: CAWKGQYYGYTF

V: TRBV20-1
size: NA
CDR3: CSAGMDPRGTGELFF

V: TRBV29-1
size: NA
CDR3: CSVGGILYGYTF

V: TRBV7-2
size: NA
CDR3: CASSFQGMNTEAFF

V: TRBV19
size: NA
CDR3: CASYRDRGSNTEAFF

V: TRBV3-1
size: NA
CDR3: CASSLSGASETQYF

V: TRBV7-2
size: NA
CDR3: CASSTPEGRGPYNSPLHF

V: TRBV7-2
size: NA
CDR3: CASSPQGAGDGELFF

V: TRBV3-1
size: NA
CDR3: CASSFSTSGRSDTQYF